This T cell receptor beta chain is from a study of OX40 agonist ivuxolimab in advanced cancers. For the study at large: A mean age of around 60 years, range roughly 20 to 80, was recorded, and 82.7% were male.

This clone was picked up one time. Only in-frame clones appear in the TCRdb table, and some are missing; sequencing was by immunoSEQ multiplex PCR. The table shows over 20,000 clones, with 77% occurring only once. Trimming removed 10 bases from V and 0 bases from J, with 14 bases in between. In germline, CDR1 is SNHLY, CDR2 FYNNEI. The CDR3 sequence is 14 residues long. This clonotype was obtained from an adult with an advanced solid tumor such as melanoma, head and neck, liver or kidney cancer. This rearrangement joins TRBV2 to TRBJ2-3; D remains unclear. Material: CD4+ or CD8+ T cells sorted from blood, obtained in a trial of the OX40 agonist ivuxolimab. The CDR3 nucleotides are TGTGCCACCCTAGGACCATTTAGCACAGATACGCAGTATTTT. Protein product: CATLGPFSTDTQYF.